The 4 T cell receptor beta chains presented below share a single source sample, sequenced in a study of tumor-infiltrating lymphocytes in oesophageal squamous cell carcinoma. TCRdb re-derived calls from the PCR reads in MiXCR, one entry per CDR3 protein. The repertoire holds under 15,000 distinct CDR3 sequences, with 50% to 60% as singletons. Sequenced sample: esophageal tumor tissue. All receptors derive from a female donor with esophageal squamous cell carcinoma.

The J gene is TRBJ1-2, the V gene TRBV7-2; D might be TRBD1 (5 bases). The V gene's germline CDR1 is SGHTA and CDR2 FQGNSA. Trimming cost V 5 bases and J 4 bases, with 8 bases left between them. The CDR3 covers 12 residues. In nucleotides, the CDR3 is TGTGCCAGCAGCCCGGGGCTCTATGGCTACACCTTC. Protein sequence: CASSPGLYGYTF.

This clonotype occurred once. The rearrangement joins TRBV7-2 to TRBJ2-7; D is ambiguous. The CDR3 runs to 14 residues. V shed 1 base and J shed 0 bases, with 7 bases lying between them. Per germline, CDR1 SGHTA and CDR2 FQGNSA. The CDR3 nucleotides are TGTGCCAGCAGCTTAGGGCAGAGCTCCTACGAGCAGTACTTC. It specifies CASSLGQSSYEQYF.

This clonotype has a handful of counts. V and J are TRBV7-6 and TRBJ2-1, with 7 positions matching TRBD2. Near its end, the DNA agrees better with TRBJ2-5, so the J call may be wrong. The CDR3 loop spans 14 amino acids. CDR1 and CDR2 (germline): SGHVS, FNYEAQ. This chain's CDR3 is CASSPPWGGETQYF. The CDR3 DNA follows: TGTGCCAGCAGCCCCCCTTGGGGAGGGGAGACCCAGTACTTC.

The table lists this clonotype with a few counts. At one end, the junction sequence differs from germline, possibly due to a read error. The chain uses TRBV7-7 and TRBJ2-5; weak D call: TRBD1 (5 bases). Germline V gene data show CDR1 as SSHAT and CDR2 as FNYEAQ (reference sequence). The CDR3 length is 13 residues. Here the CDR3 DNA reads TGTGCTAGCAGCATCAACAGGCAAGAGACCCAGTACTTC. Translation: CASSINRQETQYF.